The source of this T cell receptor (beta chain) is a study of shared clonotypes between healthy human individuals. Naive CD4+ cells were CD45RA-selected; the remaining cells were memory. The CDR3 is 14 amino acids. V was shortened by 6 bases and J by 1 base, with 12 bases between the two germline ends. The germline V gene encodes CDR1 SGHDN and CDR2 FVKESK. The input for sorted-subset replicate PCRs was around 210 ng DNA, approximately 30,000 T cell genomes. Sequencing was performed with immunoSEQ multiplex PCR; in TCRdb, only in-frame clones are kept and a portion is missing. This sample has hundreds of thousands of clones, with 90% to 96% found just once.

Sequencing was carried out using naive CD4+ T cells sorted from blood. As for subset: CD45RA+ positively selected. The clonotype comes from a woman in her thirties in good health. The J gene is TRBJ1-1, the V gene TRBV14; D ambiguous. The CDR3 nucleotides are TGTGCCAGCAGATACGACGGATCGAACACTGAAGCTTTCTTT. Its protein is CASRYDGSNTEAFF. The full variable domain, rest sourced from reference TRBV14 and TRBJ1-1, is EAGVTQFPSHSVIEKGQTVTLRCDPISGHDNLYWYRRVMGKEIKFLLHFVKESKQDESGMPNNRFLAERTGGTYSTLKVQPAELEDSGVYFCASRYDGSNTEAFFGQGTRLTVV.